This TCR beta chain was retrieved from a study of blood T cells in healthy people across ages. Together with a sample-barcoded 5' primer, a J-beta primer mix was included in a second PCR lasting roughly 6 to 12 cycles. The template-switch adaptor, which had 12 random nucleotides, put a tag on each cDNA molecule. Every sample gave at least 2.5 million paired-end reads containing CDR3. MiXCR, run by TCRdb on the 5' RACE reads, gives a single entry per CDR3 protein. The sample has 780,000 or so distinct CDR3 sequences, 56% seen once. This clonotype was observed a handful of times. The study recruited healthy Caucasian donors from Russia who were aged about 6 to 90. RNA extraction gave at least 5 micrograms of total RNA per sample. The CDR3 extends over 17 amino acids. In germline, CDR1 is MDHEN, CDR2 SYDVKM. V lost 7 bases, J lost 4 bases, and 13 bases stayed unmatched.

This TCR derives from a man between 40 and 49 years old in good health. The specimen sequenced was blood. The rearrangement joins TRBV28 to TRBJ1-1; 12 nucleotides agree with TRBD1. The CDR3 nucleotides read TGTGCCAGCACAACTCGGGACAGGGGGCCCGAAGGCACTGAAGCTTTCTTT. This gives the protein CASTTRDRGPEGTEAFF.